The rows below give T cell receptor beta chains drawn from one sample of a study of spatial heterogeneity in lung cancer. In TCRdb, the 5' RACE reads were re-called with MiXCR into one record per CDR3 protein. Here the sample spans around 89,000 distinct CDR3 sequences, 9.5% to 15% being singletons. The specimen was PBMCs, collected at surgery. The receptors were sampled from a male donor with early-stage non-small cell lung cancer. Both conserved end residues are part of each CDR3. D genes are given only for firm matches. Size is omitted from some rows. Given values are once, few, many or a class for expanded clones.

clone size: few
J gene: TRBJ2-1
D gene: TRBD2
V gene: TRBV6-5
CDR3 DNA: TGTGCCAGCAGACGACTAGCAGTGAGCTCCTACAATGAGCAGTTCTTC
CDR3 protein: CASRRLAVSSYNEQFF

clone size: few
J gene: TRBJ1-1
D gene: TRBD1
V gene: TRBV5-5
CDR3 DNA: TGTGCCAGCAGCCGTGGGACAGGGAACACTGAAGCTTTCTTT
CDR3 protein: CASSRGTGNTEAFF

clone size: -
J gene: TRBJ1-3
D gene: -
V gene: TRBV20-1
CDR3 DNA: TGCAGTGCTAGAGATGTAGGGAGTGGGGGAAACACCATATATTTT
CDR3 protein: CSARDVGSGGNTIYF

clone size: -
J gene: TRBJ2-1
D gene: TRBD2
V gene: TRBV12-3/TRBV12-4
CDR3 DNA: TGTGCCAGCAGTGGACTAGTGGAGGGTGAGCAGTTCTTC
CDR3 protein: CASSGLVEGEQFF

clone size: -
J gene: TRBJ2-2
D gene: -
V gene: TRBV6-2/TRBV6-3
CDR3 DNA: TGTGCCAGCAGTGTTTGGGCCGCCACCGGGGAGCTGTTTTTT
CDR3 protein: CASSVWAATGELFF

clone size: few
J gene: TRBJ1-4
D gene: TRBD1
V gene: TRBV4-1
CDR3 DNA: TGCGCCAGCAGCCAAGAAGCCCCCAGGGGGGCCCGGGGTGAAAAACTGTTTTTT
CDR3 protein: CASSQEAPRGARGEKLFF

clone size: -
J gene: TRBJ2-3
D gene: -
V gene: TRBV5-1
CDR3 DNA: TGCGCCAGCAGCTCCCCTCAGGCCGGGCGTGGGACAGATACGCAGTATTTT
CDR3 protein: CASSSPQAGRGTDTQYF

clone size: many
J gene: TRBJ2-2
D gene: -
V gene: TRBV29-1
CDR3 DNA: TGCAGCGTTTCCCAGGCCACCGGGGAGCTGTTTTTT
CDR3 protein: CSVSQATGELFF

clone size: -
J gene: TRBJ2-1
D gene: TRBD2
V gene: TRBV24-1
CDR3 DNA: TGTGCCACCAGTCTAGCGGGGGCCTACAATGAGCAGTTCTTC
CDR3 protein: CATSLAGAYNEQFF

clone size: -
J gene: TRBJ2-3
D gene: TRBD1
V gene: TRBV12-3/TRBV12-4
CDR3 DNA: TGTGCCAGCAGTGCCCGGACAGGGGGCGCGGATACGCAGTATTTT
CDR3 protein: CASSARTGGADTQYF

clone size: many
J gene: TRBJ2-5
D gene: TRBD2
V gene: TRBV7-3
CDR3 DNA: TGTGCCAGCAGCTTAGGCGGGGGACTCCAAGAGACCCAGTACTTC
CDR3 protein: CASSLGGGLQETQYF

clone size: few
J gene: TRBJ2-5
D gene: TRBD1
V gene: TRBV6-1
CDR3 DNA: TGTGCCAGCAGTGAAGGGGACAGGGATAGGGAGACCCAGTACTTC
CDR3 protein: CASSEGDRDRETQYF

clone size: few
J gene: TRBJ2-5
D gene: -
V gene: TRBV5-4
CDR3 DNA: TGTGCCAGCCGCACCGAACGGGGTCAAGAGACCCAGTACTTC
CDR3 protein: CASRTERGQETQYF

clone size: -
J gene: TRBJ1-5
D gene: -
V gene: TRBV7-6
CDR3 DNA: TGTGCCAGCAGCTTAGAGGGGGGGGATTGGCAGCCCCAGCATTTT
CDR3 protein: CASSLEGGDWQPQHF

clone size: many
J gene: TRBJ1-1
D gene: -
V gene: TRBV7-3
CDR3 DNA: TGTGCCAGCAGCTTGGGGGGCTTGGGTGAAGCTTTCTTT
CDR3 protein: CASSLGGLGEAFF

clone size: few
J gene: TRBJ1-1
D gene: -
V gene: TRBV7-6
CDR3 DNA: TGTGCCAGCAGCCGCAATCTGGGAGCAGACACTGAAGCTTTCTTT
CDR3 protein: CASSRNLGADTEAFF

clone size: -
J gene: TRBJ2-2
D gene: -
V gene: TRBV7-2
CDR3 DNA: TGTGCCAGCACCTCCGACAGGTGGAACACCGGGGAGCTGTTTTTT
CDR3 protein: CASTSDRWNTGELFF

clone size: many
J gene: TRBJ1-1
D gene: TRBD1
V gene: TRBV7-3
CDR3 DNA: TGTGCCAGCAGCATCACAGGGGACACTGAAGCTTTCTTT
CDR3 protein: CASSITGDTEAFF

clone size: -
J gene: TRBJ1-3
D gene: -
V gene: TRBV7-2
CDR3 DNA: TGTGCCAGCAGCTTATATGGCTTAACCTCTGGAAACACCATATATTTT
CDR3 protein: CASSLYGLTSGNTIYF

clone size: few
J gene: TRBJ2-1
D gene: TRBD2
V gene: TRBV30
CDR3 DNA: TGTGCCTGGAGTGCGGGACTAGCGGGAGATGAGCAGTTCTTC
CDR3 protein: CAWSAGLAGDEQFF

clone size: -
J gene: TRBJ2-5
D gene: -
V gene: TRBV12-5
CDR3 DNA: TGTGCTAGTATGGGCGTCCAAGAGACCCAGTACTTC
CDR3 protein: CASMGVQETQYF

clone size: few
J gene: TRBJ1-1
D gene: -
V gene: TRBV20-1
CDR3 DNA: TGCAGTGCTAGACCTTTGGGGGTAATGAACACTGAAGCTTTCTTT
CDR3 protein: CSARPLGVMNTEAFF

clone size: few
J gene: TRBJ1-4
D gene: TRBD1
V gene: TRBV11-3
CDR3 DNA: TGTGCCAGCAGCACCGAGAGGGGGCGTGAAAAACTGTTTTTT
CDR3 protein: CASSTERGREKLFF

clone size: -
J gene: TRBJ2-5
D gene: TRBD2
V gene: TRBV6-2/TRBV6-3
CDR3 DNA: TGTGCCAGCAGTTACGAAGCGGGAGCAGAGACCCAGTACTTC
CDR3 protein: CASSYEAGAETQYF

clone size: few
J gene: TRBJ2-3
D gene: TRBD1
V gene: TRBV5-5
CDR3 DNA: TGTGCCAGCAGCTTGGAAGGGGGCCAAGATACGCAGTATTTT
CDR3 protein: CASSLEGGQDTQYF

clone size: few
J gene: TRBJ2-1
D gene: TRBD2
V gene: TRBV28
CDR3 DNA: TGTGCCAGCAGTCCTCGGACTAGCGGGAGCAACAATGAGCAGTTCTTC
CDR3 protein: CASSPRTSGSNNEQFF

clone size: -
J gene: TRBJ2-5
D gene: TRBD1
V gene: TRBV29-1
CDR3 DNA: TGCAGCGCTACGACAGGGGGTTTTGGAGAGACCCAGTACTTC
CDR3 protein: CSATTGGFGETQYF

clone size: -
J gene: TRBJ2-4
D gene: TRBD1
V gene: TRBV6-5
CDR3 DNA: TGTGCCAGCAGAGGGACAGGGTTCATCAAAAACATTCAGTACTTC
CDR3 protein: CASRGTGFIKNIQYF

clone size: many
J gene: TRBJ1-2
D gene: -
V gene: TRBV7-2
CDR3 DNA: TGTGCCAGCAGCTTGGGCGGCTATGGCTACACCTTC
CDR3 protein: CASSLGGYGYTF

clone size: many
J gene: TRBJ2-5
D gene: -
V gene: TRBV7-2
CDR3 DNA: TGTGCCAGCAGCTTAGACTTTTTGACCGGGACCCAGTACTTC
CDR3 protein: CASSLDFLTGTQYF

clone size: -
J gene: TRBJ2-7
D gene: TRBD2
V gene: TRBV20-1
CDR3 DNA: TGCAGTGCTAGAGATCCAGCGGGGGGGCCAGACGAGCAGTACTTC
CDR3 protein: CSARDPAGGPDEQYF

clone size: -
J gene: TRBJ1-1
D gene: TRBD1
V gene: TRBV12-3/TRBV12-4
CDR3 DNA: TGTGCCAGCACCGAAGCAGGGGGCATCAGAGGCACTGAAGCTTTCTTT
CDR3 protein: CASTEAGGIRGTEAFF

clone size: -
J gene: TRBJ2-7
D gene: TRBD2
V gene: TRBV24-1
CDR3 DNA: TGTGCCACCAGACAGCGGGGGGGCCTGGTTTCACGTTTCTCCTACGAGCAGTACTTC
CDR3 protein: CATRQRGGLVSRFSYEQYF

clone size: few
J gene: TRBJ1-2
D gene: TRBD1
V gene: TRBV5-1
CDR3 DNA: TGCGCCAGCAGCGTGGACGGCAGGGGGTTTTCCCATGGCTACACCTTC
CDR3 protein: CASSVDGRGFSHGYTF

clone size: few
J gene: TRBJ2-1
D gene: TRBD2
V gene: TRBV29-1
CDR3 DNA: TGCAGCGTTGAAGATCGTACTAGCGGGGGCGACAATGAGCAGTTCTTC
CDR3 protein: CSVEDRTSGGDNEQFF

clone size: -
J gene: TRBJ1-5
D gene: -
V gene: TRBV6-2/TRBV6-3
CDR3 DNA: TGTGCCAGCAGCCGCGGGGCGCGACAGCCCCAGCATTTT
CDR3 protein: CASSRGARQPQHF

clone size: many
J gene: TRBJ2-5
D gene: -
V gene: TRBV20-1
CDR3 DNA: TGCAGTGCTAGAGAGTGGGGCGCAGGGACAGAGACCCAGTACTTC
CDR3 protein: CSAREWGAGTETQYF

clone size: -
J gene: TRBJ2-5
D gene: -
V gene: TRBV6-2/TRBV6-3
CDR3 DNA: TGTGCCAGCAGTTACCGTCTTCCTTCCACGGAGACCCAGTACTTC
CDR3 protein: CASSYRLPSTETQYF

clone size: few
J gene: TRBJ1-2
D gene: -
V gene: TRBV6-2/TRBV6-3
CDR3 DNA: TGTGCCAGCAGTTACTCATCGAGCACTCCCTATGGCTACACCTTC
CDR3 protein: CASSYSSSTPYGYTF

clone size: few
J gene: TRBJ2-1
D gene: -
V gene: TRBV7-2
CDR3 DNA: TGTGCCAGCAGCCCTAATATTGGGGGGTACTACAATGAGCAGTTCTTC
CDR3 protein: CASSPNIGGYYNEQFF

clone size: many
J gene: TRBJ2-3
D gene: -
V gene: TRBV6-5
CDR3 DNA: TGTGCCAGCAGTTTTCAGGGGATCCACACAGATACGCAGTATTTT
CDR3 protein: CASSFQGIHTDTQYF

clone size: few
J gene: TRBJ2-1
D gene: TRBD1
V gene: TRBV6-5
CDR3 DNA: TGTGCCAGCAGTACTGGGACAGGGTCTTACCACAATGAGCAGTTCTTC
CDR3 protein: CASSTGTGSYHNEQFF